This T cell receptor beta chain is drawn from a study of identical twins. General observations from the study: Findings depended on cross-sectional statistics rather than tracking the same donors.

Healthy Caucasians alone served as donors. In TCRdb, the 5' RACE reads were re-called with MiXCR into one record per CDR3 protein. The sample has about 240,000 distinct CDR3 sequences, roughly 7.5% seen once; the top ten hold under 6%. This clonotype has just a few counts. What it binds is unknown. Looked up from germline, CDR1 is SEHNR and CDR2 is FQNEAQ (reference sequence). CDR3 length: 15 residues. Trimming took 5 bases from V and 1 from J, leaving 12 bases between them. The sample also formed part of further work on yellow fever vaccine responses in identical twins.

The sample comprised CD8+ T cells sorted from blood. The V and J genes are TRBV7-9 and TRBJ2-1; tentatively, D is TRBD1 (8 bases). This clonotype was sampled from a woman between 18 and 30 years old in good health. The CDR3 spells CASSNRGGSYNEQFF. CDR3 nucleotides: TGTGCCAGCAGCAACAGGGGGGGGTCCTACAATGAGCAGTTCTTC.